These 4 T cell receptor beta chains came from one sample sequenced in a study of T cells after yellow fever vaccination. TCRdb redid the calling of the 5' RACE reads with MiXCR, one entry per CDR3 protein. This table holds some 500,000 distinct CDR3 sequences, roughly 13% found once. This sample comprised PBMCs, obtained on the day of the yellow fever booster vaccination. These receptors were collected from a man younger than 45 who received the YFV17D yellow fever vaccine.

The V gene is TRBV10-3, the J gene TRBJ2-3; D not resolved. The CDR3 has 11 amino acids. The V end was cut by 6 bases, the J end by 6 bases, with 7 bases between. The germline CDR1 and CDR2 sequences are ENHRY and SYGVKD. The CDR3 protein is CAISNKDTQYF. DNA of the CDR3: TGTGCCATCAGCAACAAGGATACGCAGTATTTT.

This chain uses TRBV14 with TRBJ2-1; possibly TRBD1 or TRBD2 for D (7 bases each). The CDR3 is 17 residues long. V shed 1 base and J shed 3 bases, with 16 bases lying between them. CDR1 is SGHDN and CDR2 is FVKESK in the germline V gene. As DNA, the CDR3 is TGTGCCAGCAGCCAAGCAGGGGGGGTTTCTTACTACAATGAGCAGTTCTTC. This translates into CASSQAGGVSYYNEQFF.

The chain couples TRBV5-1 to TRBJ2-5; the D is unclear. This CDR3 contains 13 residues. The V end was cut by 0 bases, the J end by 2 bases, with 5 bases between. Germline V gene data show CDR1 as SGHRS and CDR2 as YFSETQ. The CDR3 protein is CASSLEGQETQYF. The CDR3 bases are TGCGCCAGCAGCTTGGAAGGGCAAGAGACCCAGTACTTC.

The rearrangement joins TRBV20-1 to TRBJ2-1; 10 bases are a match to TRBD2. The CDR3 is 18 amino acids. Germline CDR1 reads DFQATT; CDR2 reads SNEGSKA (reference sequence). Trimming cost V 5 bases and J 7 bases; bases outside gene matches: 20. The CDR3 nucleotides read TGCAGTGCTCGGAAAGGTAGCGGGAGGTTTTACGTTACGAATGAGCAGTTCTTC. Its protein is CSARKGSGRFYVTNEQFF.